A single sample gave rise to the 26 T cell receptor beta chains below, sequenced in a study of shared clonotypes between healthy human individuals. Repertoires were generated with immunoSEQ multiplex PCR, while TCRdb's copy carries only in-frame clones and drops some. The sample has hundreds of thousands of clones, 74% seen once. Sequenced sample: memory CD4+ T cells sorted from blood. Subset defined: CD45RA-negative fraction. All receptors derive from a man aged 25-40 years in good health.

The rearrangement links TRBV6-6 to TRBJ2-7; 7 bases align to TRBD1. V lost 5 bases to trimming and J lost 3 bases; unmatched junction nucleotides: 4. Germline CDR1 reads MNHNY; CDR2 reads SVGAGI (reference sequence). The CDR3 is 13 residues long. The CDR3 spells CASSRGQNYEQYF. The CDR3 nucleotides read TGTGCCAGCAGTAGGGGACAGAACTACGAGCAGTACTTC.

This sequence joins TRBV7-6 and TRBJ2-2, with 8 bases aligning to TRBD1. CDR3 size: 15 residues. Germline V gives CDR1 SGHVS, CDR2 FNYEAQ. J gave up 5 bases and V 4 bases, and 6 bases lay outside the gene matches. The CDR3 coding sequence is TGTGCCAGCAGCTCCAGAAACAGGGGGACCGGGGAGCTGTTTTTT. Protein sequence: CASSSRNRGTGELFF.

The CDR3 protein is CASSVVPYNEQFF. The CDR3 DNA is TGTGCCAGCAGCGTAGTTCCCTACAATGAGCAGTTCTTC. J is TRBJ2-1 and V is TRBV9; D is ambiguous. There are 13 residues in the CDR3. V lost 0 bases and J lost 2, with 3 bases in between. Germline V lookup: CDR1 SGDLS, CDR2 YYNGEE. The variable domain in full, with the rest retrieved from reference TRBV9 and TRBJ2-1, is DSGVTQTPKHLITATGQRVTLRCSPRSGDLSVYWYQQSLDQGLQFLIQYYNGEERAKGNILERFSAQQFPDLHSELNLSSLELGDSALYFCASSVVPYNEQFFGPGTRLTVL.

This sequence joins TRBV9 and TRBJ1-1; tentatively, D is TRBD1 (5 bases). V dropped 3 bases and J dropped 3 bases, with 12 bases sitting between them. Per the germline V gene, CDR1 is SGDLS and CDR2 is YYNGEE. This CDR3 contains 14 residues. CDR3 sequence reads: CASSAVGGDTEAFF. The DNA of the CDR3 is TGTGCCAGCAGCGCAGTCGGGGGGGACACTGAAGCTTTCTTT.

This chain connects TRBV19 to TRBJ2-7; D remains ambiguous. Germline loops: CDR1 LNHDA, CDR2 SQIVND (reference sequence). Deletions cut 6 bases from V and 2 bases from J, with 8 bases between. The CDR3 consists of 12 residues. The CDR3, as DNA: TGTGCCAGTAGCGGACGGGCCTACGAGCAGTACTTC. This codes for CASSGRAYEQYF.

The chain couples TRBV5-1 to TRBJ2-5; unclear D gene. The CDR3 sequence is 13 residues long. V lost 6 bases to trimming and J lost 1 base, with 10 bases between them. Germline assignment: CDR1 SGHRS and CDR2 YFSETQ. This CDR3 is CASMDGPQETQYF. CDR3 DNA: TGCGCCAGCATGGACGGGCCCCAAGAGACCCAGTACTTC.

Notes on this clone: The identical CDR3 is also encoded by other nucleotide sequences in the sample. V usage is TRBV5-1 and J usage is TRBJ2-1; D is unclear. CDR1 is SGHRS, CDR2 YFSETQ, per germline. V lost 0 bases and J 5 bases, leaving 6 bases between the germline ends. The CDR3 runs 13 residues. For the CDR3, the DNA is TGCGCCAGCAGCTTGGACAGAAACAATGAGCAGTTCTTC. Its translation: CASSLDRNNEQFF.

The chain employs TRBV11-3 and TRBJ2-1, with 9 nucleotides matching TRBD1. The CDR3 is 16 amino acids. Trimming cost V 0 bases and J 3 bases; bases outside gene matches: 3. CDR1 SGHNT and CDR2 YENEEA come from the germline V gene. CDR3: CASSLDWGQGYNEQFF. CDR3 coding DNA: TGTGCCAGCAGCTTAGATTGGGGACAGGGCTACAATGAGCAGTTCTTC.

This chain connects TRBV28 to TRBJ2-3, with 7 bases identical to TRBD2. Germline V lookup: CDR1 MDHEN, CDR2 SYDVKM. Losses at the gene ends were 6 bases for V and 1 base for J; bases not matched to a gene: 7. CDR3 length: 15 amino acids. This CDR3 reads CASSPLTSGTDTQYF. Here the CDR3 DNA reads TGTGCCAGCAGCCCCTTAACTAGCGGCACAGATACGCAGTATTTT. The whole variable domain, remainder taken from reference TRBV28 and TRBJ2-3, is DVKVTQSSRYLVKRTGEKVFLECVQDMDHENMFWYRQDPGLGLRLIYFSYDVKMKEKGDIPEGYSVSREKKERFSLILESASTNQTSMYLCASSPLTSGTDTQYFGPGTRLTVL.

On this clone itself: This may stem from a read error, because a much larger clone lies one nucleotide away. The V call is TRBV7-6, the J call TRBJ2-1, with D uncertain. V lost 5 bases, J lost 4 bases, and 3 bases lay in between. In germline, CDR1 is SGHVS, CDR2 FNYEAQ. The CDR3 contains 11 residues. The CDR3 sequence is CASSTYNEQFF. The DNA for the CDR3 is TGTGCCAGCAGCACATACAATGAGCAGTTCTTC.

This chain links TRBV19 with TRBJ2-4; D possibly corresponds to TRBD2 (6 bases). CDR1 is LNHDA and CDR2 is SQIVND in the germline V gene (reference sequence). The CDR3 spans 19 residues. V was clipped by 2 bases and J by 0 bases, with 20 bases between them. The CDR3 bases are TGTGCCAGTAGTATAACGGGAGTCGGTTCTCAACTAGCCAAAAACATTCAGTACTTC. Translating gives CASSITGVGSQLAKNIQYF.

The chain combines TRBV28 with TRBJ2-7; D tentatively reads TRBD1 or TRBD2 (7 bases each). Germline CDR1 and CDR2: MDHEN and SYDVKM. This CDR3 spans 17 amino acids. V lost 1 base, J lost 6 bases, and 22 bases lay in between. CDR3 DNA sequence: TGTGCCAGCAGTTTATATCAGGGGGACTATAGGGTCGGCGAGCAGTACTTC. This sequence encodes CASSLYQGDYRVGEQYF.

The V gene is TRBV4-3, the J gene TRBJ2-7; D is possibly TRBD2 (6 bases). CDR1 is LGHNA, CDR2 YSLEER, per germline. The CDR3 has 13 amino acids. The germline V and J ends were trimmed by 8 bases and 5 bases, with 16 bases remaining between them. CDR3 sequence reads: CASAGTGEDEQYF. CDR3 sequence (DNA): TGCGCCAGCGCCGGTACGGGAGAGGACGAGCAGTACTTC.

This clone was observed a few times. The rearrangement joins TRBV19 to TRBJ1-3; D possibly corresponds to TRBD1 (6 bases). Germline CDR1 is LNHDA and CDR2 is SQIVND (reference sequence). This CDR3 has 15 residues. The V gene lost 5 bases and the J gene lost 4 bases, with 15 bases spanning the gap. The chain's CDR3 is CASSPLGAIGNTIYF. The CDR3 region has the DNA TGTGCCAGTAGTCCACTGGGGGCCATCGGAAACACCATATATTTT.

This chain joins TRBV28 and TRBJ2-1; a weak D match, TRBD2 (5 bases). This CDR3 has 14 amino acids. With 4 bases removed from V and 3 bases from J, the gap between germline ends came to 10 bases. From germline, CDR1 is MDHEN and CDR2 SYDVKM. The CDR3 sequence: CASSYLAVYNEQFF. The CDR3 nucleotides are TGTGCCAGCAGTTACCTAGCTGTCTACAATGAGCAGTTCTTC. Drawing the rest from reference TRBV28 and TRBJ2-1, the complete variable domain is DVKVTQSSRYLVKRTGEKVFLECVQDMDHENMFWYRQDPGLGLRLIYFSYDVKMKEKGDIPEGYSVSREKKERFSLILESASTNQTSMYLCASSYLAVYNEQFFGPGTRLTVL.

The gene calls are TRBV30 and TRBJ1-5; D unresolved. The germline V gene encodes CDR1 GTSNPN and CDR2 SVGIG (reference sequence). The germline V and J ends were trimmed by 3 bases and 0 bases, with 6 bases remaining between them. The CDR3 consists of 13 residues. CDR3 DNA: TGTGCCTGGAGCCAATATAGCAATCAGCCCCAGCATTTT. Its translation: CAWSQYSNQPQHF.

The chain combines TRBV9 with TRBJ1-4; TRBD1 aligns across 9 bases. Germline-derived CDR1 and CDR2 are SGDLS and YYNGEE. V lost 4 bases to trimming and J lost 4 bases; unmatched junction nucleotides: 2. There are 14 residues in the CDR3. The DNA for the CDR3 is TGTGCCAGCAGCCCGGGACAGGGTAATGAAAAACTGTTTTTT. Translation: CASSPGQGNEKLFF.

The genes are TRBV29-1 and TRBJ2-5, with D hard to call. The germline V and J ends were trimmed by 1 base and 4 bases, with 7 bases remaining between them. Germline lookup yields CDR1 SQVTM and CDR2 ANQGSEA. The CDR3 is 12 residues long. CDR3 amino acids: CSVEAGIETQYF. The CDR3 DNA sequence: TGCAGCGTTGAAGCTGGAATAGAGACCCAGTACTTC. Filled out from reference TRBV29-1 and TRBJ2-5, the complete variable domain reads SAVISQKPSRDICQRGTSLTIQCQVDSQVTMMFWYRQQPGQSLTLIATANQGSEATYESGFVIDKFPISRPNLTFSTLTVSNMSPEDSSIYLCSVEAGIETQYFGPGTRLLVL.

The J gene is TRBJ2-3, the V gene TRBV7-3, with TRBD2 as a possible D gene (5 bases). The CDR3 spans 14 residues. V lost 3 bases and J lost 4, with 11 bases in between. Germline lookup yields CDR1 SGHTA and CDR2 FQGTGA. CDR3 residues: CASSLGARPDTQYF. The DNA of the CDR3 is TGTGCCAGCAGCTTGGGAGCCAGGCCAGATACGCAGTATTTT. Complete variable domain (other parts from reference TRBV7-3 and TRBJ2-3): GAGVSQTPSNKVTEKGKYVELRCDPISGHTALYWYRQSLGQGPEFLIYFQGTGAADDSGLPNDRFFAVRPEGSVSTLKIQRTERGDSAVYLCASSLGARPDTQYFGPGTRLTVL.

This clone was seen repeatedly, ten times or more. CDR3 DNA: TGTGCCAGCTCGAACAGGGGCCCTAGCACAGATACGCAGTATTTT. Translation gives CASSNRGPSTDTQYF. The chain couples TRBV18 to TRBJ2-3, with 7 bases aligning to TRBD1. Germline V CDR1 and CDR2: KGHSH, LQKENI. The V segment lost 6 bases and the J segment 0 bases; nucleotides outside the gene matches: 6. The CDR3 extends over 15 amino acids.

The rearrangement uses TRBV7-7 and TRBJ2-2, with a weak D call TRBD2 (6 bases). The CDR3 is made up of 17 amino acids. V lost 5 bases and J lost 2, with 18 bases in between. Looked up from germline, CDR1 is SSHAT and CDR2 is FNYEAQ (reference sequence). This CDR3 reads CASSPPSGTPNTGELFF. The CDR3 DNA is TGTGCCAGCAGCCCACCCTCCGGGACTCCCAACACCGGGGAGCTGTTTTTT.

The chain employs TRBV27 and TRBJ1-5, with 7 nucleotides matching TRBD1. Germline lookup yields CDR1 MNHEY and CDR2 SMNVEV (reference sequence). After removal of 5 bases from V and 3 bases from J, the junction contained 4 bases not matched to a gene. The CDR3 extends over 14 amino acids. Here the CDR3 reads CASSPGQFNQPQHF. The CDR3 DNA reads TGTGCCAGCAGTCCGGGACAGTTCAATCAGCCCCAGCATTTT.

The chain uses TRBV19 and TRBJ1-2; D perhaps matches TRBD1 (5 bases). The V and J ends lost 5 bases and 5 bases respectively, with 9 bases between them. The length of the CDR3 is 12 residues. Germline loops: CDR1 LNHDA, CDR2 SQIVND (reference sequence). CDR3 nucleotide sequence: TGTGCCAGTAGTTCGGGGCCGTATGGCTACACCTTC. Its translation: CASSSGPYGYTF.

The rearrangement uses TRBV16 and TRBJ2-7, with no clear D. V shed 0 bases and J shed 6 bases, with 3 bases lying between them. Germline CDR1 reads KGHSY; CDR2 reads FQNENV. The CDR3 extends over 11 amino acids. This CDR3 is CASSQSSEQYF. The CDR3 DNA reads TGTGCCAGCAGCCAATCGTCCGAGCAGTACTTC.

The chain employs TRBV10-3 and TRBJ2-5; 10 bases are a match to TRBD2. Germline V gene data show CDR1 as ENHRY and CDR2 as SYGVKD. The J segment lost 2 bases and the V segment lost 9 bases, leaving 9 bases of the junction unmatched. This CDR3 has 15 amino acids. Written as DNA, the CDR3 is TGTGCCATACAATCTAGCGGGAGCGGACAAGAGACCCAGTACTTC. Amino acids: CAIQSSGSGQETQYF.

This clone came up a few times. V is TRBV2 and J is TRBJ2-1, with 7 bases fitting TRBD1. This CDR3 has 15 amino acids. V gave up 5 bases and J gave up 9 bases; unmatched junction bases: 13. CDR1 and CDR2 from the germline V gene are SNHLY and FYNNEI. The CDR3 sequence is CASSPTRGSGSEQFF. The CDR3 nucleotides read TGTGCCAGCAGTCCCACCAGGGGGAGTGGAAGTGAGCAGTTCTTC.